One and the same sample provided the 32 T cell receptor beta chains below, sequenced in a study of CXCR3-negative and CXCR3-positive naive CD8 T cells. Study-wide results and caveats: Relative to CXCR3-negative naive cells, CXCR3-positive naive cells had more hydrophobic TRB CDR3s.

It was by 5' RACE with UMI labels that the TRB cDNA libraries were prepared. With the 5' RACE reads reprocessed, TCRdb shows one record per CDR3 protein and no DNA. The sample table includes some 150,000 distinct CDR3 sequences. For these receptors, no antigen is known. The sequenced sample was naive CXCR3+ CD8+ T cells from blood. The subset here: CD45RO-CCR7+CD27+CD95- naive CD8+ T cells expressing CXCR3 (TNR3+). These receptors came from a human donor in good health. Some clones in this sample may be carry-over from other donors' samples.

J is TRBJ1-2 and V is TRBV4-1; the D call from TCRdb, TRBD1, cannot be confirmed without DNA. The germline V gene encodes CDR1 MGHRA and CDR2 YSYEKL. The CDR3 spans 14 residues. CDR3 in amino acids: CASSPTGGDYGYTF.

The rearrangement joins TRBV7-2 to TRBJ1-2; TCRdb proposes TRBD1, but this gene call is untestable without DNA. The CDR3 is made up of 14 amino acids. CDR1 and CDR2 (germline): SGHTA, FQGNSA. The CDR3 reads CASSFTGVNYGYTF.

V usage is TRBV6-1 and J usage is TRBJ2-6; TCRdb proposes TRBD2, but this gene call is untestable without DNA. CDR1 is MNHNS and CDR2 is SASEGT in the germline V gene. The CDR3 is 20 amino acids. CDR3 in amino acids: CASSERIAGDLSSGANVLTF.

This sequence joins TRBV28 and TRBJ2-7. CDR1 MDHEN and CDR2 SYDVKM come from the germline V gene. The length of the CDR3 is 15 residues. Here the CDR3 reads CASTLIAGSSYEQYF.

The chain combines TRBV14 with TRBJ2-1. This CDR3 contains 15 residues. Germline loops: CDR1 SGHDN, CDR2 FVKESK. CDR3 in amino acids: CASSQEIRSYNEQFF.

This chain links TRBV29-1 with TRBJ2-3; TCRdb's D call of TRBD2 is untestable without DNA. The V gene's germline CDR1 is SQVTM and CDR2 ANQGSEA. The CDR3 totals 13 residues. The CDR3 loop is CSVAGGGTDTQYF.

J is TRBJ2-7 and V is TRBV9. The CDR3 covers 14 residues. Germline V gives CDR1 SGDLS, CDR2 YYNGEE. The CDR3 sequence: CASSVEGTAYEQYF.

This chain uses TRBV5-1 with TRBJ2-3. The CDR3 consists of 12 residues. Germline lookup yields CDR1 SGHRS and CDR2 YFSETQ. CDR3 loop: CASRSGPDTQYF.

This chain joins TRBV14 and TRBJ2-1; no DNA is available, so the TRBD2 call from TCRdb remains unchecked. CDR3 size: 16 residues. CDR1 SGHDN and CDR2 FVKESK come from the germline V gene. CDR3 in amino acids: CASSLDLAGVGNEQFF.

The chain uses TRBV29-1 and TRBJ2-2. The germline CDR1 and CDR2 sequences are SQVTM and ANQGSEA. The CDR3 runs to 11 residues. This chain's CDR3 is CSPKGTGELFF.

This chain links TRBV6-6 with TRBJ1-1; TCRdb's D call, TRBD1, is unchecked because there is no DNA. The CDR3 extends over 16 amino acids. Germline V gene lookup returns CDR1 MNHNY and CDR2 SVGAGI (reference sequence). The CDR3: CASISRPGQGGTEAFF.

V gene TRBV12-3 or TRBV12-4 combines with J gene TRBJ1-5; TCRdb's D call, TRBD1, is unchecked because there is no DNA. The length of the CDR3 is 15 residues. The CDR3 region is CASSWTGISNQPQHF.

CDR3 amino acids: CASSLAIRPDTQYF. The V gene is TRBV7-9, the J gene TRBJ2-3. From germline, CDR1 is SEHNR and CDR2 FQNEAQ (reference sequence). CDR3 size: 14 residues.

This CDR3 reads CASSQDNRGLTGELFF. The chain combines TRBV4-1 with TRBJ2-2; TCRdb calls TRBD1, which cannot be checked without DNA. The CDR3 is made up of 16 amino acids. The germline CDR1 and CDR2 sequences are MGHRA and YSYEKL.

The chain carries TRBV12-3 or TRBV12-4 and TRBJ2-2; TCRdb proposes TRBD1, but this gene call is untestable without DNA. The CDR3 runs to 16 residues. CDR3 residues: CASSFETGDGTGELFF.

V and J are TRBV7-6 and TRBJ2-7; TCRdb calls TRBD1, which cannot be checked without DNA. The CDR3 extends over 14 amino acids. In germline, CDR1 is SGHVS, CDR2 FNYEAQ. The CDR3 sequence: CASSLDLRGYEQYF.

This chain joins TRBV4-1 and TRBJ2-2; TCRdb's assignment of TRBD1 cannot be checked, as there is no DNA. Germline V lookup: CDR1 MGHRA, CDR2 YSYEKL. The CDR3 sequence is 13 residues long. CDR3 loop: CASSQQGAGELFF.

The chain couples TRBV25-1 to TRBJ1-1; TCRdb reports TRBD1, a call that lacks DNA to check it against. This CDR3 has 12 residues. Per the germline V gene, CDR1 is MGHDK and CDR2 is SYGVNS. The CDR3 is CASSEVSGKAFF.

The rearrangement joins TRBV12-3 or TRBV12-4 to TRBJ2-7; TCRdb outputs TRBD1, but without DNA this stays unchecked. The CDR3 is 14 amino acids. The CDR3 sequence is CASSSRDRGDEQYF.

The chain couples TRBV7-9 to TRBJ2-1; TCRdb outputs TRBD2, but without DNA this stays unchecked. Germline CDR1 reads SEHNR; CDR2 reads FQNEAQ (reference sequence). This CDR3 contains 13 residues. The CDR3 spells CASTVLAVNEQFF.

CDR3 sequence reads: CSVAAGDFYGYTF. V is TRBV29-1 and J is TRBJ1-2. This CDR3 contains 13 residues. Germline values: CDR1 SQVTM, CDR2 ANQGSEA.

This rearrangement joins TRBV20-1 to TRBJ1-1. The CDR3 totals 13 residues. In germline, CDR1 is DFQATT, CDR2 SNEGSKA (reference sequence). CDR3: CSATSDLNTEAFF.

The J gene is TRBJ1-2, the V gene TRBV29-1; TCRdb reports TRBD1, a call that lacks DNA to check it against. Germline loops: CDR1 SQVTM, CDR2 ANQGSEA. This CDR3 spans 13 amino acids. This CDR3 reads CSVEDGRPYGYTF.

The CDR3 is CASSYFDTGELFF. J is TRBJ2-2 and V is TRBV5-1. The CDR3 runs 13 residues. Germline values: CDR1 SGHRS, CDR2 YFSETQ.

The V gene is TRBV28, the J gene TRBJ2-4; TCRdb's D call, TRBD2, is unchecked because there is no DNA. The germline V gene has CDR1 MDHEN and CDR2 SYDVKM. The CDR3 has 13 amino acids. Here the CDR3 reads CASSGGLENIQYF.

The chain has TRBV12-3 or TRBV12-4 and TRBJ2-1. The CDR3 has 13 residues. The CDR3 loop reads CASSFPANNEQFF.

The chain carries TRBV6-2 or TRBV6-3 and TRBJ1-2; TCRdb gives TRBD1 as the D gene, but with no DNA this cannot be confirmed. Germline values: CDR1 MNHEY, CDR2 SVGEGT. The CDR3 has 15 residues. This CDR3 is CASRTRTGINYGYTF.

The chain employs TRBV28 and TRBJ2-1; TCRdb's D call, TRBD1, is unchecked because there is no DNA. This CDR3 comprises 16 residues. The germline CDR1 and CDR2 sequences are MDHEN and SYDVKM. CDR3 residues: CASKYVGTYSYNEQFF.

The chain joins TRBV28 to TRBJ2-4. The CDR3 length is 14 residues. The germline CDR1 and CDR2 sequences are MDHEN and SYDVKM. CDR3 region: CASSTGLAKNIQYF.

The CDR3 reads CASSYSDYNEQFF. J is TRBJ2-1 and V is TRBV6-5. The V gene's germline CDR1 is MNHEY and CDR2 SVGAGI. CDR3 length: 13 amino acids.

The chain combines TRBV29-1 with TRBJ1-2. There are 13 residues in the CDR3. Germline CDR1 reads SQVTM; CDR2 reads ANQGSEA. The CDR3 sequence is CSVLWTDNYGYTF.

The rearrangement links TRBV7-2 to TRBJ2-3; TCRdb outputs TRBD2, but without DNA this stays unchecked. Looked up from germline, CDR1 is SGHTA and CDR2 is FQGNSA. There are 14 residues in the CDR3. CDR3 residues: CASSLVSGGAPEYF.